This is a list of T cell receptor beta chains from one sample in a study of cytomegalovirus exposure and HLA in healthy donors. TCRdb's copy holds only in-frame clones and misses some; the assay was immunoSEQ multiplex PCR. The sample has about 180,000 clones; roughly 80% are singletons. Input material: PBMCs. The receptors come from a woman aged 18-35 years in good health and CMV-seropositive. The CDR3 runs from the conserved cysteine through the conserved F or W. A D gene is named only where the DNA matches it firmly. Clone sizes are given selectively: once, few, many, or a class where the clone is expanded.

v_call	j_call	clone_size	d_call	cdr3_aa	cdr3_nt
TRBV28	TRBJ1-5	-	TRBD1	CASSFNTGELASNQPQHF	TGTGCCAGCAGTTTTAACACAGGGGAATTGGCAAGCAATCAGCCCCAGCATTTT
TRBV29-1	TRBJ2-7	few	TRBD1	CSVSGTGQYEQYF	TGCAGCGTTTCCGGGACAGGGCAGTACGAGCAGTACTTC
TRBV19	TRBJ1-2	-	-	CAVEGDGYTF	TGTGCGGTTGAGGGAGATGGCTACACCTTC
TRBV2	TRBJ2-6	-	TRBD1	CASSDGQGAGANVLTF	TGTGCCAGCAGCGATGGACAGGGGGCTGGGGCCAACGTCCTGACTTTC
TRBV11-2	TRBJ1-2	-	-	CASSGTDRSGYGYTF	TGTGCCAGCAGCGGGACGGACAGATCGGGCTATGGCTACACCTTC
TRBV5-1	TRBJ2-5	-	-	CASKTSGTGGRGETQYF	TGCGCCAGCAAGACATCCGGGACGGGGGGCCGAGGGGAGACCCAGTACTTC
TRBV6-5	TRBJ2-5	-	-	CASTLSAETQYF	TGTGCCAGCACCTTATCCGCGGAGACCCAGTACTTC
TRBV28	TRBJ2-5	-	-	CASSYDSDFETQYF	TGTGCCAGCAGTTATGATAGCGATTTTGAGACCCAGTACTTC
TRBV10-3	TRBJ1-6	-	-	CAISDGQPDNSPLHF	TGTGCCATCAGTGACGGACAGCCGGATAATTCACCCCTCCACTTT
TRBV7-6	TRBJ2-3	few	-	CASSLGAGSSDTQYF	TGTGCCAGCAGCTTGGGGGCAGGGAGTTCAGATACGCAGTATTTT
TRBV28	TRBJ2-7	-	TRBD1	CASSLPGTGTYEQYF	TGTGCCAGCAGTTTACCCGGGACAGGAACCTACGAGCAGTACTTC
TRBV7-6	TRBJ2-7	few	-	CASSHIQGGHEQYF	TGTGCCAGCAGCCATATACAGGGCGGTCACGAGCAGTACTTC
TRBV4-2	TRBJ1-2	-	-	CASSQEGGSPGYTF	TGTGCCAGCAGCCAAGAAGGGGGTTCGCCTGGCTACACCTTC
TRBV4-1	TRBJ2-3	few	TRBD2	CASSQAGLAGGPTLTDTQYF	TGCGCCAGCAGCCAGGCCGGACTAGCGGGGGGGCCAACGTTGACAGATACGCAGTATTTT
TRBV7-9	TRBJ1-5	-	-	CSSSLEGGGPQHF	TGTTCCAGCAGCTTAGAGGGAGGTGGGCCCCAGCATTTT
TRBV6-6	TRBJ2-5	-	-	CASSYVYQETQYF	TGTGCCAGCAGTTATGTATACCAAGAGACCCAGTACTTC